These 18 T cell receptor beta chains originate from one sample sequenced in a study of T cell responses to AZD1222 COVID-19 vaccine. Some clones are missing from TCRdb's copy, which holds only in-frame ones; the method was immunoSEQ multiplex PCR. Among 200,000 or so clones listed, about 90% were seen once. The sequencing here drew on peripheral blood, taken on day 0 of AZD1222 vaccination. The receptor set was obtained from an adult in good health.

This chain uses TRBV29-1 with TRBJ1-2; D perhaps matches TRBD1 (5 bases). Looked up from germline, CDR1 is SQVTM and CDR2 is ANQGSEA. Between the trimmed V and J ends, which lost 6 bases and 5 bases, there was a span of 16 bases. This CDR3 has 13 amino acids. CDR3: CSVEGLGRYGYTF. The DNA for the CDR3 is TGCAGCGTGGAGGGATTGGGGCGGTATGGCTACACCTTC.

This CDR3 reads CASSLVWHYNQPQHF. The CDR3 DNA follows: TGTGCCAGCAGTTTAGTCTGGCACTACAATCAGCCCCAGCATTTT. J is TRBJ1-5 and V is TRBV28; D remains ambiguous. Germline V gives CDR1 MDHEN, CDR2 SYDVKM. CDR3 length: 15 residues. With 2 bases removed from V and 3 bases from J, the gap between germline ends came to 11 bases.

J is TRBJ1-5 and V is TRBV18; unclear D gene. CDR3 size: 14 residues. The V end was cut by 5 bases, the J end by 1 base, with 9 bases between. Germline V gene lookup returns CDR1 KGHSH and CDR2 LQKENI. In DNA, the CDR3 is TGTGCCAGCTCAATAGACGGCAGCAATCAGCCCCAGCATTTT. Amino acid sequence: CASSIDGSNQPQHF.

The rearrangement joins TRBV5-1 to TRBJ2-1; D unclear. Germline values: CDR1 SGHRS, CDR2 YFSETQ. V lost 4 bases to trimming and J lost 7 bases, with 12 bases between them. This CDR3 region has 13 residues. The CDR3, as DNA: TGCGCCAGCAGCCAGCGCCCTCAAAATGAGCAGTTCTTC. Translated, it gives CASSQRPQNEQFF.

This clone has only one observation. This chain uses TRBV6-5 with TRBJ2-1; 9 bases match TRBD1. With V trimmed by 6 bases and J by 6 bases, 9 bases remained unmatched. The CDR3 sequence is 15 residues long. Per the germline V gene, CDR1 is MNHEY and CDR2 is SVGAGI. The CDR3 DNA reads TGTGCCAGCAGAACCGGGACAGGGTCGTTCAATGAGCAGTTCTTC. Translating gives CASRTGTGSFNEQFF.

J is TRBJ1-5 and V is TRBV20-1, with D possibly TRBD1 on 5 matching bases. CDR3 size: 11 residues. The germline CDR1 and CDR2 sequences are DFQATT and SNEGSKA (reference sequence). V lost 0 bases to trimming and J lost 11 bases, with 8 bases between them. Here the CDR3 DNA reads TGCAGTGCTAGAGATGGGGCGGCCCAGCATTTT. It specifies CSARDGAAQHF.

The chain combines TRBV2 with TRBJ1-6; D ambiguous. Germline V gene lookup returns CDR1 SNHLY and CDR2 FYNNEI. The CDR3 loop spans 13 amino acids. V shed 8 bases and J shed 3 bases, with 8 bases lying between them. CDR3 residues: CASGVYYNSPLHF. The DNA of the CDR3 is TGTGCCAGCGGCGTGTACTATAATTCACCCCTCCACTTT.

The CDR3 nucleotides are TGTGCCAGCAGTACCGGAGGTACTAACTATGGCTACACCTTC. Its protein product is CASSTGGTNYGYTF. This chain joins TRBV6-5 and TRBJ1-2; D unclear. V shed 5 bases and J shed 0 bases, with 10 bases lying between them. The CDR3 is made up of 14 amino acids. CDR1 and CDR2 (germline): MNHEY, SVGAGI.

The rearrangement uses TRBV11-2 and TRBJ1-6, with a weak D call TRBD1 (5 bases). This CDR3 is built from 15 residues. Germline CDR1 reads SGHAT; CDR2 reads FQNNGV. V was trimmed by 3 bases and J by 5 bases, leaving 11 bases between them. This CDR3 reads CASSFAGVNNSPLHF. CDR3 nucleotides: TGTGCCAGCAGCTTCGCGGGGGTTAATAATTCACCCCTCCACTTT.

The J gene is TRBJ2-2, the V gene TRBV11-2, with 7 bases identical to TRBD2. Per the germline V gene, CDR1 is SGHAT and CDR2 is FQNNGV. This CDR3 spans 15 amino acids. The V gene end was trimmed by 1 base and the J gene end by 6 bases; junction bases not matched to a gene: 5. The CDR3 loop reads CASSLVLASPGELFF. The CDR3 region has the DNA TGTGCCAGCAGCTTAGTACTAGCGTCCCCCGGGGAGCTGTTTTTT.

The chain uses TRBV2 and TRBJ1-3, with TRBD1 as a possible D gene (5 bases). The CDR3 extends over 13 amino acids. Trimming left V 6 bases short and J 3 bases short, with 9 bases between. CDR1 is SNHLY, CDR2 FYNNEI, per germline. For the CDR3, the DNA is TGTGCCAGCAGGAAGGGACTTGGAAACACCATATATTTT. Its protein is CASRKGLGNTIYF.

This clone has just one count. The CDR3 protein is CASSLAKVNTEAFF. The CDR3, as DNA: TGCGCCAGCAGCTTGGCCAAGGTGAACACTGAAGCTTTCTTT. The V gene is TRBV5-1, the J gene TRBJ1-1; D not certain. Trimming pared 0 bases from V and 0 bases from J, leaving 6 bases between. The CDR3 loop spans 14 amino acids. CDR1 SGHRS and CDR2 YFSETQ come from the germline V gene.

The chain couples TRBV28 to TRBJ1-1; no clear D. Germline V gene data show CDR1 as MDHEN and CDR2 as SYDVKM. V lost 5 bases to trimming and J lost 3 bases, with 16 bases between them. The CDR3 has 15 residues. CDR3 amino acids: CASSLDTDGYTEAFF. The CDR3 DNA is TGTGCCAGCAGTCTTGACACTGACGGGTACACTGAAGCTTTCTTT.

The chain couples TRBV3-1 (or the pseudogene TRBV3-2) to TRBJ1-1; D perhaps matches TRBD1 (5 bases). The CDR3 covers 15 residues. The germline V and J ends were trimmed by 0 bases and 1 base, with 9 bases remaining between them. Germline V CDR1 and CDR2: LGHDT, YNNKEL (reference sequence). The DNA of the CDR3 is TGTGCCAGCAGCCAAGATGGCCAGGGGAACACTGAAGCTTTCTTT. Translated, it gives CASSQDGQGNTEAFF.

V gene TRBV7-3 combines with J gene TRBJ1-6, with D tentatively TRBD1 (6 bases). The CDR3 runs 14 residues. V was cut by 6 bases and J by 6 bases, with 12 bases left in between. Germline values: CDR1 SGHTA, CDR2 FQGTGA. DNA for the CDR3: TGTGCCAGCAGTCAACAGGGTGGTAATTCACCCCTCCACTTT. Translated: CASSQQGGNSPLHF.

This chain connects TRBV6-5 to TRBJ2-7; TRBD1 agrees at 9 bases. CDR1 and CDR2 (germline): MNHEY, SVGAGI. The V gene end was trimmed by 6 bases and the J gene end by 2 bases; junction bases not matched to a gene: 5. This CDR3 has 14 amino acids. In DNA form, the CDR3 reads TGTGCCAGCAGCAAAGACAGGGGGGCCTACGAGCAGTACTTC. Its protein product is CASSKDRGAYEQYF.

J is TRBJ1-2 and V is TRBV28, with a tentative D call TRBD1 (5 bases). The CDR3 totals 13 residues. CDR1 and CDR2 (germline): MDHEN, SYDVKM. The germline V and J ends were trimmed by 6 bases and 0 bases, with 8 bases remaining between them. CDR3 loop: CASRPTANYGYTF. In DNA, the CDR3 is TGTGCCAGCAGACCGACAGCTAACTATGGCTACACCTTC.

The J gene is TRBJ2-1, the V gene TRBV30, with D unclear. The CDR3 spans 14 residues. CDR1 and CDR2 from the germline V gene are GTSNPN and SVGIG (reference sequence). Trimming shortened V by 4 bases and J by 5 bases, and 15 bases separated the two germline ends. DNA of the CDR3: TGTGCCTGGACTCTTTCGGGCGCGGACAATGAGCAGTTCTTC. Its protein product is CAWTLSGADNEQFF.